This T cell receptor beta chain is from a study of blood T cell repertoires in COVID-19 (dated by TCRdb to 2020 to 2021). At the level of the whole study: Collaborator samples came from the United States, Italy and Spain and covered acute and convalescent phases of COVID-19. The prospective study material was composed of cDNA or gDNA derived from T cells, B-cell-depleted T cells, or PBMCs. The dataset comprised deeply sampled blood TCRbeta repertoires from subjects exposed to, actively infected with, or recovered from COVID-19. The repertoires were released in a freely available public database intended as a resource for research on the immune response to SARS-CoV-2. Samples came from the ongoing ImmuneRACE study (first 160 participants) plus 1,254 subjects from 6 global collaborators. Sample metadata almost always included a de-identified subject ID, COVID-19 status, age in years and sex. Where available, HLA class I and class II types were obtained from metadata supplied by the sample provider rather than from assay-based typing.

The CDR3 starts with the cysteine, ends with the phenylalanine, and has 14 residues. Here the CDR3 DNA is all that survives: 42 bases in frame from base 1. V has 4 bases trimmed and J has 6 bases trimmed; junction bases matching no gene number 9. Based on the germline V gene, the CDR1 and CDR2 sequences are SGHDT and YYEEEE. Whole blood was collected in K2EDTA tubes by collaborating institutions according to the institutions' own protocols. For TCRbeta analysis, collaborators shipped samples as frozen whole blood, isolated PBMCs, or DNA extracted from either of those sample types. The paper as a whole reports these results and caveats: The amount of clinical and demographic metadata varied by source and participant and was provided uncurated.

Turning to this clone: The antigen this receptor binds is unknown. One base away there is no much larger clone; base qualities are not given.

TCRbeta CDR3 regions were amplified from genomic DNA by means of the immunoSEQ Assay, a bias-controlled multiplex PCR. The original pipeline was this. The number of nucleated cells in each sample was estimated by amplification of reference gene primers within the assay. To quantify the absolute abundance of each unique TCRbeta CDR3 rearrangement, sequence reads were collapsed and filtered. For each sample, productive Simpson clonality was calculated by taking the square root of Simpson's diversity index across productive rearrangements. TCRdb retrieved this table from immuneACCESS and kept in-frame rearrangements only. Not all clones are present; in checked studies, unresolved V genes account for under half, and no reason is known for the remainder. V, J and clone size derive from that table, while D and trimming were established from the DNA sequence. This sample has some 43,000 clones in its table, and around 87% of those were observed once. Approximately 4.3% of the sample is taken by the ten largest.

Sample: peripheral blood. The source is a human donor in a cohort sampled during active COVID-19. Rearrangement joined TRBV5-6 to TRBJ1-2; TRBD1 aligns with 7 central bases. The bases are TGTGCCAGCAGCCCTACCGACAGGGTCCATGGCTACACCTTC. Translated, it reads CASSPTDRVHGYTF.